This T cell receptor beta chain comes out of a study of naive and memory T cell subsets. Notes on the study in general: Over 95% of naive TCR sequences appeared only once, unlike memory subsets. No ground truth validated the naive and memory repertoire findings.

As to this clonotype: Antigen unknown.

From the second PCR step, alpha and beta chains were amplified apart. Per germline, CDR1 KGHSH and CDR2 LQKENI. V shed 0 bases and J shed 3 bases, with 9 bases lying between them. The CDR3 runs to 14 residues. Both TRBC1 and TRBC2 were covered by a beta constant-region primer of two equimolar oligonucleotides. Four rounds of PCR amplified the ligated cDNA using nested alpha and beta constant-region primers plus SP2. An oligonucleotide with the SP2 primer and a 12-nucleotide UMI was ligated to the cDNA 3' end. TCRdb passed the UMI-ligation and nested PCR reads through MiXCR, listing each CDR3 protein once. This table has some 22,000 distinct CDR3 sequences, roughly 9.6% appearing once.

This receptor was obtained from a human donor in good health. This chain joins TRBV18 and TRBJ2-7, with D possibly TRBD2 on 5 matching bases. Sequences were obtained from central memory CD8+ T cells from blood. For the CDR3, the DNA is TGTGCCAGCTCACCACCGAATAGCGTCTACGAGCAGTACTTC. As protein: CASSPPNSVYEQYF.